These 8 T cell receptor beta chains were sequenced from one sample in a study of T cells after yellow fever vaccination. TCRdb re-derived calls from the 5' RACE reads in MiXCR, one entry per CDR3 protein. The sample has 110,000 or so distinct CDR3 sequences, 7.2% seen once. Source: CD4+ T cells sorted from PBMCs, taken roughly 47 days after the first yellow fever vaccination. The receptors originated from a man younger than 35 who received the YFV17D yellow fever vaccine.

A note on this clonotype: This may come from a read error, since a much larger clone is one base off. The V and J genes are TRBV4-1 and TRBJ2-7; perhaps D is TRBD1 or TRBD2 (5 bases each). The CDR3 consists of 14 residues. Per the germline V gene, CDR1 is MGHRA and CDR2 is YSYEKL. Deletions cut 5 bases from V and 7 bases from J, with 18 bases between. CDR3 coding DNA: TGCGCCAGCAGCAGACTCGGGGACGTCCAAGAGCAGTACTTC. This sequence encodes CASSRLGDVQEQYF.

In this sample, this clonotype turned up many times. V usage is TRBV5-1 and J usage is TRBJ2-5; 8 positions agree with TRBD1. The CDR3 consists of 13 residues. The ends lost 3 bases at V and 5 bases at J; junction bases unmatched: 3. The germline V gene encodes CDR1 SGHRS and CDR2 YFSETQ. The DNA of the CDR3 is TGCGCCAGCAGCTCAGGGGGCCGGGAGACCCAGTACTTC. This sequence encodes CASSSGGRETQYF.

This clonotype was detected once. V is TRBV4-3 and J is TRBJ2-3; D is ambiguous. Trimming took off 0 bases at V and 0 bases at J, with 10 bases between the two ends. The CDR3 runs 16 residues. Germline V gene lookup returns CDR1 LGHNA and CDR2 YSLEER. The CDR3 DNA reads TGCGCCAGCAGCCAAGATCCCGGCGCAAGCACAGATACGCAGTATTTT. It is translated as CASSQDPGASTDTQYF.

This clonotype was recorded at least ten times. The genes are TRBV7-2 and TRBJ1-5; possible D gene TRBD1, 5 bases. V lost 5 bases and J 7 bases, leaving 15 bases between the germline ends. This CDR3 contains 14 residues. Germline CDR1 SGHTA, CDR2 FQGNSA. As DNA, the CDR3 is TGTGCCAGCAGCGCCAATAGGGGAGAGCAGCCCCAGCATTTT. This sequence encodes CASSANRGEQPQHF.

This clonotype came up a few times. The CDR3 coding sequence is TGCAGTGCTAGAGAAGGGCCGGGACTCAAAAGGGGGGCGCAGTATTTT. Its protein product is CSAREGPGLKRGAQYF. V and J are TRBV20-1 and TRBJ2-3; the D gene could be TRBD1 or TRBD2 (6 bases each). CDR1 and CDR2 (germline): DFQATT, SNEGSKA (reference sequence). V was trimmed by 0 bases and J by 10 bases, leaving 23 bases between them. CDR3 length: 16 amino acids.

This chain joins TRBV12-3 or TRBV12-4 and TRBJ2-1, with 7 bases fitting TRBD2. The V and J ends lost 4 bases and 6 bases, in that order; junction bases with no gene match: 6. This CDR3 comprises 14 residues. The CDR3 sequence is CASSSLQRGNEQFF. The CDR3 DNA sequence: TGTGCCAGCAGTTCCCTCCAGCGGGGCAATGAGCAGTTCTTC.

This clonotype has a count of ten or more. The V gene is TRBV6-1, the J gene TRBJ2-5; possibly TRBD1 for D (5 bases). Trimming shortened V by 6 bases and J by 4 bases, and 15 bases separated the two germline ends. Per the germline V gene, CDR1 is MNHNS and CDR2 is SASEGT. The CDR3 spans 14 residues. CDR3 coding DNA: TGTGCCAGCAGAGACGACAGCAGAGGAGAGACCCAGTACTTC. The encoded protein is CASRDDSRGETQYF.

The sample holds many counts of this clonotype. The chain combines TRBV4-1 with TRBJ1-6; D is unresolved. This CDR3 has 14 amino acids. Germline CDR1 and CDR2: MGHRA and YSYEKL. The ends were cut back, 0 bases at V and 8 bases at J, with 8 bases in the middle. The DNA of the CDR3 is TGCGCCAGCAGCCAAGAAACGCGCGATTCACCCCTCCACTTT. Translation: CASSQETRDSPLHF.